This T cell receptor beta chain was captured by sequencing in a study of graft-versus-host responses after intestinal transplantation. Profiling relied on immunoSEQ multiplex PCR, and the TCRdb table lists in-frame clones only, not all of them. The data show over 45,000 clones, with roughly 89% seen just once and roughly 1.5% held by the top ten. This clonotype originated in a human patient who received an intestinal transplant, so some T cells may come from the graft donor. The sample in question was PBMCs, obtained 26 days after transplant.

The DNA for the CDR3 is TGTGCCAGCAGAACCACAGGGAGTGAGGCCAACGTCCTGACTTTC. Its protein is CASRTTGSEANVLTF. This sequence joins TRBV6-5 and TRBJ2-6, with a tentative D call TRBD1 (6 bases). Germline CDR1 and CDR2: MNHEY and SVGAGI. Trimming removed 6 bases at V and 6 bases at J, with 15 bases between. The CDR3 is 15 residues long.